A single sample is the source of the 5 T cell receptor beta chains below, sequenced in a study of cytotoxic CD8 clonotypes in ibrutinib-treated CLL. Clones were sequenced by immunoSEQ multiplex PCR, and TCRdb holds only the in-frame ones, with some missing. In the table there are tens of thousands of clones, roughly 68% of which are singletons. Sample: PBMCs, taken after 24 months of ibrutinib treatment. Every receptor here comes from a human donor with chronic lymphocytic leukemia.

The CDR3: CASSLGRAGKGETQYF. The CDR3 nucleotides are TGTGCCAGCAGCTTAGGACGAGCGGGCAAGGGAGAGACCCAGTACTTC. This chain uses TRBV11-2 with TRBJ2-5, with D possibly matching TRBD2 (6 bases). Trimming removed 1 base from V and 4 bases from J, with 16 bases in between. CDR1 and CDR2 from the germline V gene are SGHAT and FQNNGV. This CDR3 region has 16 residues.

The chain recombines TRBV10-1 with TRBJ2-7; D not resolved. The CDR3 contains 14 residues. Trimming removed 3 bases at V and 6 bases at J, with 15 bases between. From germline, CDR1 is WNHNN and CDR2 SYGVQD (reference sequence). The chain's CDR3 is CASSDGPPLGEQYF. The CDR3 DNA sequence: TGCGCCAGCAGTGACGGACCCCCTCTCGGCGAGCAGTACTTC.

The chain couples TRBV10-3 to TRBJ2-3; D assignment may be TRBD1 or TRBD2 (6 bases each). V lost 11 bases to trimming and J lost 4 bases, with 13 bases between them. The germline CDR1 and CDR2 sequences are ENHRY and SYGVKD. The CDR3 contains 12 residues. In DNA, the CDR3 is TGTGCCTCGAGGGGGGACGCAGATACGCAGTATTTT. Its protein is CASRGDADTQYF.

This clone came up a few times. J is TRBJ1-2 and V is TRBV19; D possibly corresponds to TRBD1 (5 bases). CDR1 and CDR2 (germline): LNHDA, SQIVND (reference sequence). V was shortened by 0 bases and J by 4 bases, with 12 bases between the two germline ends. The length of the CDR3 is 15 residues. CDR3 coding DNA: TGTGCCAGTAGTATAGAAAGGGACTCAGGCTATGGCTACACCTTC. This sequence encodes CASSIERDSGYGYTF. The complete variable domain, with remaining parts taken from reference TRBV19 and TRBJ1-2, reads DGGITQSPKYLFRKEGQNVTLSCEQNLNHDAMYWYRQDPGQGLRLIYYSQIVNDFQKGDIAEGYSVSREKKESFPLTVTSAQKNPTAFYLCASSIERDSGYGYTFGSGTRLTVV.

V gene TRBV19 combines with J gene TRBJ1-1; 7 positions agree with TRBD1. The CDR3 is 14 amino acids. CDR1 is LNHDA and CDR2 is SQIVND in the germline V gene (reference sequence). The trim removed 3 bases at V and 5 bases at J, leaving 6 bases unmatched. The CDR3 region is CASSIDRAKTEAFF. Here the CDR3 DNA reads TGTGCCAGTAGTATCGACAGGGCAAAGACTGAAGCTTTCTTT.